This passage covers 17 T cell receptor beta chains from one sample sequenced in a study of shared clonotypes between healthy human individuals. Produced via immunoSEQ multiplex PCR; TCRdb's table is partial and in-frame only. The table includes 600,000 to 750,000 clones, less than 95% detected once. The sequenced material came from memory CD8+ T cells from PBMCs. Subset denoted: CD45RO+ cells pooled with CCR7-negative TemRA cells. The receptor source for this set is a man aged 18 to 30 in good health. Some clones in this sample may be carry-over from other donors' samples.

V is TRBV4-3 and J is TRBJ2-3; no reliable D call. Trimming removed 2 bases from V and 3 bases from J, with 12 bases in between. This CDR3 region has 15 residues. CDR1 LGHNA and CDR2 YSLEER come from the germline V gene. The CDR3: CASSQRQVGTDTQYF. CDR3 DNA sequence: TGCGCCAGCAGCCAACGGCAGGTGGGGACAGATACGCAGTATTTT.

This clone came up once. The chain uses TRBV7-9 and TRBJ2-7; TRBD2 matches 11 bases. This CDR3 region has 15 residues. Trimming took 5 bases from V and 4 from J; bases not matched to a gene: 7. Looked up from germline, CDR1 is SEHNR and CDR2 is FQNEAQ (reference sequence). CDR3 in DNA: TGTGCCAGCAGCGCCACTAGCGGGAGTAGGTACGAGCAGTACTTC. Translating gives CASSATSGSRYEQYF.

The V and J genes are TRBV25-1 and TRBJ1-2; D is ambiguous. Trimming pared 2 bases from V and 5 bases from J, leaving 18 bases between. Germline values: CDR1 MGHDK, CDR2 SYGVNS. This CDR3 is 16 amino acids long. CDR3: CASSEGRSWFDYGYTF. CDR3 DNA sequence: TGTGCCAGCAGTGAAGGGAGGTCCTGGTTCGATTATGGCTACACCTTC.

The chain links TRBV27 to TRBJ2-5; D remains ambiguous. The V end was cut by 5 bases, the J end by 5 bases, with 15 bases between. The CDR3 is 14 amino acids. Per germline, CDR1 MNHEY and CDR2 SMNVEV (reference sequence). The CDR3 sequence: CASSPSSTGETQYF. DNA for the CDR3: TGTGCCAGCAGTCCATCGTCTACCGGGGAGACCCAGTACTTC.

The chain combines TRBV4-1 with TRBJ2-7; 9 bases map to TRBD1. This CDR3 region has 16 residues. In germline, CDR1 is MGHRA, CDR2 YSYEKL. V was pared by 1 base and J by 2 bases, with 6 bases of the junction left unmatched. For the CDR3, the DNA is TGCGCCAGCAGCCAAGGGGACAGGGTGGTCCCCTACGAGCAGTACTTC. This sequence encodes CASSQGDRVVPYEQYF.

A single count supports this clone. J is TRBJ1-2 and V is TRBV25-1, with D hard to call. V shed 5 bases and J shed 5 bases, with 6 bases lying between them. The germline V gene has CDR1 MGHDK and CDR2 SYGVNS. This CDR3 is 11 amino acids long. The CDR3 loop is CASSWEYGYTF. The CDR3 DNA is TGTGCCAGCAGTTGGGAATATGGCTACACCTTC.

The V gene is TRBV6-5, the J gene TRBJ2-7; 10 bases match TRBD2. The CDR3 has 15 residues. V lost 5 bases to trimming and J lost 3 bases; unmatched junction nucleotides: 7. The germline gives CDR1 MNHEY, CDR2 SVGAGI. CDR3 sequence: CASSQRLAGFYEQYF. In nucleotides, the CDR3 is TGTGCCAGCAGTCAGCGACTAGCGGGCTTCTACGAGCAGTACTTC.

The rearrangement uses TRBV11-2 and TRBJ2-7; TRBD2 agrees at 10 bases. This CDR3 is 16 amino acids long. The J segment lost 0 bases and the V segment lost 5 bases, leaving 7 bases of the junction unmatched. Looked up from germline, CDR1 is SGHAT and CDR2 is FQNNGV. The CDR3 DNA reads TGTGCCAGCAGCGACCCCACTAGCGGGACCTCCTACGAGCAGTACTTC. Translation gives CASSDPTSGTSYEQYF. The whole variable domain, filled in from reference TRBV11-2 and TRBJ2-7, reads EAGVAQSPRYKIIEKRQSVAFWCNPISGHATLYWYQQILGQGPKLLIQFQNNGVVDDSQLPKDRFSAERLKGVDSTLKIQPAKLEDSAVYLCASSDPTSGTSYEQYFGPGTRLTVT.

The chain recombines TRBV27 with TRBJ1-2; 8 nucleotides agree with TRBD1. Germline CDR1 and CDR2: MNHEY and SMNVEV (reference sequence). CDR3 length: 12 amino acids. Losses at the gene ends were 5 bases for V and 4 bases for J; bases not matched to a gene: 0. The CDR3 loop reads CASSDRGYGYTF. DNA of the CDR3: TGTGCCAGCAGTGACAGGGGCTATGGCTACACCTTC.

The J gene is TRBJ1-1, the V gene TRBV15; possible D gene TRBD1, 5 bases. With 2 bases removed from V and 6 bases from J, the gap between germline ends came to 19 bases. The CDR3 is 16 amino acids. Germline loops: CDR1 LNHNV, CDR2 YYDKDF (reference sequence). CDR3 sequence (DNA): TGTGCCACCAGCAGAAATTCGGCTGGGGGGTCCCCTGAAGCTTTCTTT. Translated, it gives CATSRNSAGGSPEAFF.

The chain combines TRBV28 with TRBJ1-5; D is uncertain. CDR3 length: 16 amino acids. The V and J ends lost 2 bases and 5 bases respectively, with 16 bases between them. Per germline, CDR1 MDHEN and CDR2 SYDVKM. For the CDR3, the DNA is TGTGCCAGCAGTTTACCTCGGGAGTTGTACTATCAGCCCCAGCATTTT. It encodes CASSLPRELYYQPQHF.

The chain carries TRBV4-1 and TRBJ2-7; maybe TRBD2 (6 bases). The CDR3 totals 15 residues. With 1 base removed from V and 2 bases from J, the gap between germline ends came to 12 bases. In germline, CDR1 is MGHRA, CDR2 YSYEKL. The CDR3 spells CASSQVGRTPYEQYF. CDR3 nucleotide sequence: TGCGCCAGCAGCCAAGTAGGGAGGACCCCCTACGAGCAGTACTTC.

This sequence joins TRBV10-1 and TRBJ2-1; 7 bases match TRBD1. This CDR3 region has 13 residues. Germline CDR1 WNHNN, CDR2 SYGVQD (reference sequence). With 8 bases clipped from V and 10 bases from J, the junction kept 11 bases outside the gene matches. CDR3 in amino acids: CASGQDWGTEQFF. In DNA form, the CDR3 reads TGCGCCAGCGGACAGGACTGGGGAACGGAGCAGTTCTTC.

The genes are TRBV6-4 and TRBJ2-3, with D possibly matching TRBD1 (6 bases). V lost 2 bases and J 2 bases, leaving 14 bases between the germline ends. The CDR3 has 16 amino acids. CDR1 and CDR2 from the germline V gene are MRHNA and SNTAGT. CDR3 protein: CASSDTGQMATDTQYF. CDR3 nucleotide sequence: TGTGCCAGCAGTGACACCGGACAGATGGCCACAGATACGCAGTATTTT.

The chain carries TRBV27 and TRBJ2-7, with D perhaps TRBD2 (6 bases). The length of the CDR3 is 16 residues. Trimming removed 3 bases from V and 3 bases from J, with 18 bases in between. In germline, CDR1 is MNHEY, CDR2 SMNVEV (reference sequence). CDR3 DNA sequence: TGTGCCAGCAGTTTTTCCTGGGGGGTACCTCTCTACGAGCAGTACTTC. It encodes CASSFSWGVPLYEQYF.

The V and J genes are TRBV5-6 and TRBJ2-1; D remains unclear. Trimming took 4 bases from V and 7 from J, leaving 6 bases between them. CDR1 and CDR2 from the germline V gene are SGHDT and YYEEEE. CDR3 length equals 11 residues. The CDR3 here is CASSEMNEQFF. As DNA, the CDR3 is TGTGCCAGCAGCGAAATGAATGAGCAGTTCTTC.

The gene calls are TRBV5-6 and TRBJ2-5; D is unclear. CDR1 and CDR2 from the germline V gene are SGHDT and YYEEEE. The CDR3 is 14 residues long. V lost 1 base and J lost 2, with 9 bases in between. For the CDR3, the DNA is TGTGCCAGCAGCTTGCTATCTCTTCAAGAGACCCAGTACTTC. Translation: CASSLLSLQETQYF.